A selection of T cell receptor beta chains follows, all from one sample in a study of blood T cell repertoires in COVID-19. TCRdb's table, derived via immunoSEQ multiplex PCR, lists solely in-frame clones and lacks some. The table has 120,000 to 150,000 clones, about 85% seen once. The sequenced sample consisted of peripheral blood. The origin of the receptors is a woman aged 40-49 years with active or convalescent COVID-19. The CDR3 runs from the conserved cysteine through the conserved F or W. Each record gives: D gene, V gene, clone size, J gene, CDR3 DNA, CDR3 protein. A D gene is named only where the DNA matches it firmly. Rows may omit the clone size; those that give it use once, few, many or a size class.

TRBD2	TRBV19	-	TRBJ2-5	TGTGCCAGTAGTCAGGGACTAGCGGAGCTAGGAAGGGAGACCCAGTACTTC	CASSQGLAELGRETQYF
TRBD1	TRBV19	-	TRBJ1-3	TGTGCCACCCATCCCACAGGGGCTGGAAACACCATATATTTT	CATHPTGAGNTIYF
-	TRBV7-2	many	TRBJ1-1	TGTGCCAGCAGCCCCCGCTGGAGGGGGAACACTGAAGCTTTCTTT	CASSPRWRGNTEAFF
TRBD1	TRBV2	-	TRBJ2-7	TGTGCCAGCAGTGAATCAGGGGGTTGGAGCCTCGAGCAGTACTTC	CASSESGGWSLEQYF
TRBD2	TRBV7-9	once	TRBJ2-5	TGTGCCAGCAGCTTAGCGGGACTATCGATGATGGAGACCCAGTACTTC	CASSLAGLSMMETQYF
-	TRBV7-9	-	TRBJ1-2	TGTGCCAGCAGCTTAGAAGGCCCCCCGGGGAGGGGCTACACCTTC	CASSLEGPPGRGYTF
TRBD1	TRBV28	-	TRBJ1-5	TGTGCCAGCAGTTCTCATCAGGGGGCACGCAATCAGCCCCAGCATTTT	CASSSHQGARNQPQHF
-	TRBV6-5	-	TRBJ2-1	TGTGCCAGCGGAGCCCCACTCAATGAGCAGTTCTTC	CASGAPLNEQFF
-	TRBV5-4	-	TRBJ1-2	TGTGCCAGCAGCGCGGGGACGGAACCTAACTATGGCTACACCTTC	CASSAGTEPNYGYTF
TRBD2	TRBV6-4	few	TRBJ2-1	TGTGCCAGCAGTTTTACCGGGACTAGCGGGGGAAATGAGCAGTTCTTC	CASSFTGTSGGNEQFF
-	TRBV10-2	-	TRBJ2-7	TGCGCCAGCTTACGAAGTGCCCGCGGGAGAGGGGGCTCCTACGAGCAGTACTTC	CASLRSARGRGGSYEQYF
-	TRBV11-3	-	TRBJ2-5	TGTGCCAGCAGCTTATTCTCCGGGTCCCAGACCCAGTACTTC	CASSLFSGSQTQYF
-	TRBV4-3	-	TRBJ1-5	TGCGCCAGCAGCCAAGAATTCAACAGGGACGCGCGGCCCCAGCATTTT	CASSQEFNRDARPQHF
-	TRBV6-2/TRBV6-3	-	TRBJ2-3	TGTGCCAGCAGTTACCCAACAGGGGATACGCAGTATTTT	CASSYPTGDTQYF
-	TRBV28	-	TRBJ2-1	TGTGCCAGCAGTTTGGGGCTGGGCGGATCCTACAATGAGCAGTTCTTC	CASSLGLGGSYNEQFF
-	TRBV28	-	TRBJ1-1	TGTGCCAGCAGTTTGAACGGGGAGGGAGCTTTCTTT	CASSLNGEGAFF
-	TRBV11-2	-	TRBJ1-6	TGTGCCAGCACCCGAGTGTGGACACTGTATAATTCACCCCTCCACTTT	CASTRVWTLYNSPLHF
TRBD1	TRBV27	once	TRBJ1-5	TGTGCCAGCGGACAGGGGAGCAATCAGCCCCAGCATTTT	CASGQGSNQPQHF
-	TRBV3-1/TRBV3-2	-	TRBJ1-6	TGTGCCAGCAGCCTCCAGGGGAGTTCACCCCTCCACTTT	CASSLQGSSPLHF
TRBD1	TRBV18	-	TRBJ2-5	TGTGCCAGCTCACCTCGACAGGGCCAGGAGACCCAGTACTTC	CASSPRQGQETQYF
TRBD1	TRBV30	-	TRBJ1-1	TGTGCCTGGAGTACAGGGGCAGGGATGAACACTGAAGCTTTCTTT	CAWSTGAGMNTEAFF
-	TRBV5-6	-	TRBJ1-2	TGTGCCAGCAGCTTCGACACGAACTATGGCTACACCTTC	CASSFDTNYGYTF
TRBD1	TRBV28	-	TRBJ2-7	TGTGCCAGCAGTTTATACGCAGGGGGCGTTTCCTACGAGCAGTACTTC	CASSLYAGGVSYEQYF
TRBD1	TRBV6-4	-	TRBJ2-6	TGTGCCAGCAGTTTACAGGGGGTCACCCCTGGGGCCAACGTCCTGACTTTC	CASSLQGVTPGANVLTF
-	TRBV19	-	TRBJ1-1	TGTGCCAGTAGGGAGTACACTGAAGCTTTCTTT	CASREYTEAFF
TRBD2	TRBV3-1/TRBV3-2	-	TRBJ2-5	TGTGCCAGCAGCCAGGGCAGCGGGAGGTTGGAGACCCAGTACTTC	CASSQGSGRLETQYF
TRBD1	TRBV29-1	-	TRBJ2-5	TGCAGCGTTTCCCAGCGGACAGGGAAAGCGGAGACCCAGTACTTC	CSVSQRTGKAETQYF